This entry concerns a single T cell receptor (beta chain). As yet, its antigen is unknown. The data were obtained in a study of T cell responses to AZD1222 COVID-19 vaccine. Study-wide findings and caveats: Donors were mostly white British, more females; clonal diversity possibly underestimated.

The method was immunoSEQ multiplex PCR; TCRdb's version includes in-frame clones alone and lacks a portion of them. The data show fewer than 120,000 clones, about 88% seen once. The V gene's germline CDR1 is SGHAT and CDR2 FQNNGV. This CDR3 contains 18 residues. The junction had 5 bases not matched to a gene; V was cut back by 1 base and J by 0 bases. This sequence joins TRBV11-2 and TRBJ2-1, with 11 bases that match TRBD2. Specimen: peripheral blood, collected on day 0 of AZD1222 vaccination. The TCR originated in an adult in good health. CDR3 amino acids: CASSLGTSGPSSYNEQFF. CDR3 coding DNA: TGTGCCAGCAGCTTAGGGACTAGCGGGCCGAGCTCCTACAATGAGCAGTTCTTC.